Each of the 11 T cell receptor beta chains below was sequenced from the same sample in a study of identical twins. TCRdb used MiXCR to reprocess the 5' RACE reads, holding one entry per CDR3 protein. The sample includes about 690,000 distinct CDR3 sequences, 5.5% to 7.5% of them seen just once. What was sequenced was naive T cells sorted from blood. The source is a man younger than 35 in good health.

This clonotype showed up many times. The chain joins TRBV5-1 to TRBJ2-1; D call uncertain. The CDR3 has 15 amino acids. CDR1 SGHRS and CDR2 YFSETQ come from the germline V gene. Trimming removed 0 bases from V and 10 bases from J, with 17 bases in between. This CDR3 reads CASSLETSMFSEQFF. The CDR3 DNA reads as TGCGCCAGCAGCTTGGAAACTTCAATGTTCTCGGAGCAGTTCTTC.

Written as DNA, the CDR3 is TGTGCCAGCAGCGTAGGCTCTGGGGGGACTTTCTCCGAGCAGTACTTC. This sequence encodes CASSVGSGGTFSEQYF. V gene TRBV9 combines with J gene TRBJ2-7, with D perhaps TRBD2 (6 bases). The germline gives CDR1 SGDLS, CDR2 YYNGEE. V gave up 0 bases and J gave up 6 bases, with 19 bases separating them. There are 16 residues in the CDR3.

This clonotype was seen ten or more times. The chain uses TRBV12-3 or TRBV12-4 and TRBJ2-1, with TRBD1 as a possible D gene (5 bases). Between the trimmed V and J ends, which lost 4 bases and 8 bases, there was a span of 15 bases. CDR3 length: 14 residues. The CDR3 coding sequence is TGTGCCAGCAGTTACGTTGCAGGGAACTATGAGCAGTTCTTC. This codes for CASSYVAGNYEQFF.

This clonotype occurred a few times. This chain links TRBV2 with TRBJ1-1; TRBD1 is a possible D gene (6 bases). The CDR3 runs 14 residues. The V gene's germline CDR1 is SNHLY and CDR2 FYNNEI. DNA for the CDR3: TGTGACTCAGGGGCGGGACCCTCGGAAACTGAAGCTTTCTTT. This encodes CDSGAGPSETEAFF.

The chain carries TRBV12-5 and TRBJ2-1, with a possible D match to TRBD2 (6 bases). The CDR3 runs 15 residues. Trimming stripped 0 bases from V and 8 bases from J, with 14 bases between. Per germline, CDR1 LGHNT and CDR2 FRNRAP. CDR3 nucleotides: TGTGCTAGTGGTTTGGTATTAGGAGGGGTCGATGAGCAGTTCTTC. Translation: CASGLVLGGVDEQFF.

This clonotype was recorded a few times. The junction differs from germline at one of its ends, possibly a read error. The chain recombines TRBV20-1 with TRBJ2-1; 7 bases map to TRBD2. Germline lookup yields CDR1 DFQATT and CDR2 SNEGSKA (reference sequence). This CDR3 has 15 residues. The CDR3 nucleotides are TGCAGTGCTAGAGAGATCAACCGGGACTACCATGAGCAGTTCTTC. This sequence encodes CSAREINRDYHEQFF.

The CDR3 loop reads CASSSGAEETQYF. The CDR3 coding sequence is TGTGCCAGCAGTTCGGGGGCGGAGGAGACCCAGTACTTC. The rearrangement links TRBV6-2 or TRBV6-3 to TRBJ2-5, with D tentatively TRBD1 or TRBD2 (6 bases each). V was cut by 4 bases and J by 5 bases, with 11 bases left in between. This CDR3 comprises 13 residues. The germline V gene has CDR1 MNHEY and CDR2 SVGEGT.

This clonotype has a count of ten or more. J is TRBJ2-7 and V is TRBV10-3; the D gene is possibly TRBD2 (5 bases). CDR1 is ENHRY and CDR2 is SYGVKD in the germline V gene. V gave up 3 bases and J gave up 0 bases, with 9 bases separating them. CDR3 length: 14 amino acids. CDR3 loop: CAISDPTTSYEQYV. In DNA form, the CDR3 reads TGTGCCATCAGTGACCCGACTACCTCCTACGAGCAGTACGTC.

J is TRBJ2-7 and V is TRBV5-1, with TRBD1 as a possible D gene (7 bases). There are 13 residues in the CDR3. Germline assignment: CDR1 SGHRS and CDR2 YFSETQ. The V end was cut by 4 bases, the J end by 6 bases, with 14 bases between. DNA for the CDR3: TGCGCCAGCAGCCCAGGGGGGACTCTCGAGCAGTACTTC. This translates into CASSPGGTLEQYF. Full variable domain (remainder filled in from reference TRBV5-1 and TRBJ2-7): KAGVTQTPRYLIKTRGQQVTLSCSPISGHRSVSWYQQTPGQGLQFLFEYFSETQRNKGNFPGRFSGRQFSNSRSEMNVSTLELGDSALYLCASSPGGTLEQYFGPGTRLTVT.

This clonotype has a count of ten or more. The J gene is TRBJ1-1, the V gene TRBV10-3; 9 positions match TRBD1. This CDR3 contains 13 residues. Germline trimming cut 6 bases from V and 4 bases from J; bases unmatched to any gene: 3. Per the germline V gene, CDR1 is ENHRY and CDR2 is SYGVKD. The CDR3 is CAIRGTGPTEAFF. The CDR3 DNA sequence: TGTGCCATCAGGGGGACAGGGCCCACTGAAGCTTTCTTT.

This clonotype came up many times. The chain is built from TRBV9 and TRBJ2-1, with 10 bases matching TRBD2. After removal of 3 bases from V and 9 bases from J, the junction contained 9 bases not matched to a gene. This CDR3 region has 15 residues. CDR1 is SGDLS, CDR2 YYNGEE, per germline. The CDR3 reads CASSAQAGGPGEQFF. Here the CDR3 DNA reads TGTGCCAGCAGCGCCCAAGCGGGAGGGCCTGGTGAGCAGTTCTTC.